This T cell receptor beta chain was obtained from a study of blood T cell repertoires in COVID-19. Looking at the study overall: From the United States, Italy and Spain came samples of acute and convalescent COVID-19. PBMCs, B-cell-depleted T cells, or T cells provided the cDNA or gDNA that made up the material.

Study processing details: Estimated nucleated cell counts came from reference gene primer amplification. Sequenced by immunoSEQ multiplex PCR; TCRdb stores in-frame clones only, minus some. The V and J calls and clone size are taken from that table; D and trimming were inferred from the DNA. Seen here are 310,000 or so clones, about 82% observed once, and the top ten hold about 1.6%. This TCR was recovered from a woman in her forties or fifties with acute or convalescent COVID-19. Sequences were obtained from peripheral blood.

Written as DNA, the CDR3 is TGTGCCACCAACCGGGGGGTCGGGGGTTCACCCCTCCACTTT. It translates to CATNRGVGGSPLHF. The rearrangement joins TRBV19 to TRBJ1-6; a weak D match, TRBD1 (5 bases). The ends were cut back, 10 bases at V and 9 bases at J, with 19 bases in the middle. The V gene's germline CDR1 is LNHDA and CDR2 SQIVND (reference sequence). CDR3 length: 14 residues. Filled out from reference TRBV19 and TRBJ1-6, the complete variable domain reads DGGITQSPKYLFRKEGQNVTLSCEQNLNHDAMYWYRQDPGQGLRLIYYSQIVNDFQKGDIAEGYSVSREKKESFPLTVTSAQKNPTAFYLCATNRGVGGSPLHFGNGTRLTVT.